This T cell receptor beta chain was sequenced in a study of radiation and T cells in renal cell carcinoma. General observations from the study: Top tumor clonotypes rose in blood 2 weeks post-radiation, then contracted.

Notes on this clone: What it recognizes is unknown. The same CDR3 is also encoded by other DNA sequences in this sample.

The repertoire was sequenced with immunoSEQ multiplex PCR; TCRdb's copy has only in-frame clones and lacks some. The data show approximately 80,000 clones, approximately 90% seen once. Time point given: blood 4 weeks post-SBRT, at nephrectomy. As to treatment: 15 Gy SBRT to primary tumor, nephrectomy 4 weeks later. Nephrectomy followed 15 Gy stereotactic body radiation by 4 weeks. Radiation-treated patients gave blood at baseline, week 2 and week 4. Germline V gene data show CDR1 as SGHNT and CDR2 as YENEEA. Trimming removed 0 bases at V and 4 bases at J, with 4 bases between. The CDR3 has 12 residues.

The gene calls are TRBV11-3 and TRBJ2-7; D remains unclear. The source of this sequence is a woman aged 70-85 years with renal cell carcinoma. The sample was blood, taken from a patient whose treatment included radiotherapy and nephrectomy. The CDR3 bases are TGTGCCAGCAGCTTAGACAGATACGAGCAGTACTTC. Its protein is CASSLDRYEQYF.